This T cell receptor (beta chain) emerged from a study of blood T cells in healthy people across ages. This clonotype was counted only a few times. It was with a sample-barcoded 5' primer and a J-beta primer mix that a second PCR of roughly 7 to 12 cycles was run. One entry per CDR3 protein, called by TCRdb with MiXCR from the 5' RACE reads. Among roughly 800,000 distinct CDR3 sequences listed, around a quarter were seen once. The sample was also reused in another study, on T cells of mothers and their children.

Sequencing used blood. The TCR sequence derives from a boy between 10 and 17 years old in good health.

CDR3 region: CASSLEVAGDETQYF. CDR3 sequence (DNA): TGTGCCAGCAGTTTGGAGGTAGCGGGAGACGAGACCCAGTACTTC. This rearrangement joins TRBV28 to TRBJ2-5; 9 bases are a match to TRBD2. The germline V gene has CDR1 MDHEN and CDR2 SYDVKM. This CDR3 comprises 15 residues. J gave up 5 bases and V 3 bases, and 7 bases lay outside the gene matches.